A selection of T cell receptor beta chains follows, all from one sample in a study of beta chain features in type 1 diabetes. Only in-frame clones appear in the TCRdb table, and some are missing; sequencing was by immunoSEQ multiplex PCR. The sample yields about 700,000 clones, roughly 13% seen once. The source material was naive CD4+ T cells from blood. The receptor source for this set is a man aged 18 to 30 with type 1 diabetes. Both conserved end residues are part of each CDR3. A D gene is named only where the DNA matches it firmly. Clone size appears in some rows only: once, few, many, or a class for an expanded clone.

abundance	d_gene	len	j_gene	v_gene	CDR3aa	CDR3nt
few	TRBD1	15	TRBJ1-4	TRBV5-1	CASSLGTGANEKLFF	TGCGCCAGCAGCTTGGGGACAGGAGCTAATGAAAAACTGTTTTTT
.	.	14	TRBJ1-6	TRBV7-3	CASSPGQHNSPLHF	TGTGCCAGCAGCCCCGGACAGCATAATTCACCCCTCCACTTT
.	.	16	TRBJ2-7	TRBV5-1	CASSWSLVNWDYEQYF	TGCGCCAGCAGCTGGTCCCTCGTTAATTGGGACTACGAGCAGTACTTC
.	.	13	TRBJ2-4	TRBV30	CAWTPGPENIQYF	TGTGCCTGGACCCCCGGGCCCGAAAACATTCAGTACTTC
few	.	15	TRBJ2-2	TRBV14	CASSPRAINTGELFF	TGTGCCAGCAGCCCGAGGGCTATAAACACCGGGGAGCTGTTTTTT
.	TRBD1	16	TRBJ1-5	TRBV18	CASSPQGTGNNQPQHF	TGTGCCAGCTCACCACAAGGGACAGGAAACAATCAGCCCCAGCATTTT
few	.	15	TRBJ2-7	TRBV7-9	CASSLSSEGDYEQYF	TGTGCCAGCAGCTTATCGTCAGAAGGGGACTACGAGCAGTACTTC
few	.	13	TRBJ1-6	TRBV7-2	CASSFGGNSPLHF	TGTGCCAGCAGCTTCGGGGGGAATTCACCCCTCCACTTT
few	.	14	TRBJ2-3	TRBV21-1	CASTGQEPRDTQYF	TGTGCCAGCACCGGACAGGAACCCAGAGATACGCAGTATTTT
few	TRBD1	13	TRBJ1-1	TRBV13	CASSRSDRAEAFF	TGTGCCAGCAGCCGAAGCGACAGGGCTGAAGCTTTCTTT
.	.	15	TRBJ1-1	TRBV2	CASSVRGLKDTEAFF	TGTGCCAGCAGTGTACGGGGTCTTAAGGACACTGAAGCTTTCTTT
.	.	14	TRBJ1-6	TRBV9	CASSVGQGSSPLHF	TGTGCCAGCAGCGTGGGGCAGGGTTCCTCACCCCTCCACTTT
.	TRBD2	15	TRBJ2-5	TRBV29-1	CSVGLRLAAQETQYF	TGCAGCGTTGGCCTTCGACTAGCGGCTCAAGAGACCCAGTACTTC
.	TRBD2	13	TRBJ2-7	TRBV30	CAWQDGGLLEQYF	TGTGCCTGGCAGGACGGGGGGTTGCTCGAGCAGTACTTC
few	TRBD1	16	TRBJ2-5	TRBV5-4	CASSPTPGQFQETQYF	TGTGCCAGCAGCCCAACACCGGGACAGTTCCAAGAGACCCAGTACTTC
few	TRBD1	15	TRBJ2-5	TRBV12-5	CASGLMGQSQETQYF	TGTGCTAGTGGTTTGATGGGACAGAGCCAAGAGACCCAGTACTTC